This T cell receptor (beta chain) was identified in a study of shared T cell receptors in the human thymus. This clone appeared a single time. Sequencing used immunoSEQ multiplex PCR; TCRdb keeps in-frame clones, though not all of them. The sample holds approximately 400,000 clones, 85% to 95% seen once. Looked up from germline, CDR1 is SGHTA and CDR2 is FQGNSA. The V and J ends lost 5 bases and 1 base respectively, with 21 bases between them. There are 19 residues in the CDR3. Sequenced input: thymocytes. This sequence was found in a human donor. The chain combines TRBV7-2 with TRBJ2-6, with D perhaps TRBD1 (6 bases). This chain's CDR3 is CASSPTLQGERSGANVLTF. Here the CDR3 DNA reads TGTGCCAGCAGCCCTACCTTACAGGGTGAAAGGTCTGGGGCCAACGTCCTGACTTTC.